The 6 T cell receptor beta chains given below trace back to one sample, sequenced in a study of T cell responses to AZD1222 COVID-19 vaccine. TCRdb's table, derived via immunoSEQ multiplex PCR, lists solely in-frame clones and lacks some. This sample contains over 140,000 clones. The sequenced sample was peripheral blood. The receptors here all came from an adult in good health.

This rearrangement joins TRBV11-3 to TRBJ1-1; maybe TRBD1 (5 bases). V was trimmed by 4 bases and J by 10 bases, leaving 16 bases between them. Looked up from germline, CDR1 is SGHNT and CDR2 is YENEEA. The CDR3 length is 13 residues. The CDR3 is CASSSRLTQGAFF. CDR3 in DNA: TGTGCCAGCAGCTCTAGACTTACCCAGGGAGCTTTCTTT.

The chain couples TRBV2 to TRBJ1-2, with D maybe TRBD1 (5 bases). Trimming removed 5 bases from V and 4 bases from J, with 20 bases in between. In germline, CDR1 is SNHLY, CDR2 FYNNEI. The CDR3 spans 16 residues. CDR3 sequence: CASSPGRTPGGYGYTF. The CDR3 nucleotides read TGTGCCAGCAGTCCAGGGAGGACCCCGGGTGGCTATGGCTACACCTTC.

The V gene is TRBV9, the J gene TRBJ1-2; D ambiguous. The length of the CDR3 is 16 residues. V gave up 1 base and J gave up 0 bases, with 13 bases separating them. Germline CDR1 is SGDLS and CDR2 is YYNGEE. As DNA, the CDR3 is TGTGCCAGCAGCGTATTCGGCAGCTCTTCTAACTATGGCTACACCTTC. As protein: CASSVFGSSSNYGYTF.

The V and J genes are TRBV15 and TRBJ1-5; D is unresolved. The germline CDR1 and CDR2 sequences are LNHNV and YYDKDF (reference sequence). V shed 3 bases and J shed 2 bases, with 11 bases lying between them. The CDR3 contains 15 residues. The CDR3 DNA reads TGTGCCACCAGCAGTTCCCTAATCGGCAATCAGCCCCAGCATTTT. Translation gives CATSSSLIGNQPQHF.

This chain links TRBV19 with TRBJ2-7, with 10 bases identical to TRBD1. CDR3 length: 16 residues. Germline V gives CDR1 LNHDA, CDR2 SQIVND (reference sequence). V dropped 8 bases and J dropped 5; count of bases not matched to a gene: 15. CDR3 protein: CASSRRTGTGDHEQYF. The CDR3 DNA reads as TGTGCCAGTTCCCGAAGAACCGGGACAGGGGACCACGAGCAGTACTTC.

The CDR3 DNA reads TGTGCCAGCACCCCGAGGGTAGCTGGTACTGAAGCTTTCTTT. It is translated as CASTPRVAGTEAFF. The chain recombines TRBV2 with TRBJ1-1; D gene ambiguous. Germline values: CDR1 SNHLY, CDR2 FYNNEI. The CDR3 contains 14 residues. The V end lost 7 bases, the J end lost 5 bases, and 17 bases lay between the germline ends. The full variable domain, with the rest looked up from reference TRBV2 and TRBJ1-1, is EPEVTQTPSHQVTQMGQEVILRCVPISNHLYFYWYRQILGQKVEFLVSFYNNEISEKSEIFDDQFSVERPDGSNFTLKIRSTKLEDSAMYFCASTPRVAGTEAFFGQGTRLTVV.